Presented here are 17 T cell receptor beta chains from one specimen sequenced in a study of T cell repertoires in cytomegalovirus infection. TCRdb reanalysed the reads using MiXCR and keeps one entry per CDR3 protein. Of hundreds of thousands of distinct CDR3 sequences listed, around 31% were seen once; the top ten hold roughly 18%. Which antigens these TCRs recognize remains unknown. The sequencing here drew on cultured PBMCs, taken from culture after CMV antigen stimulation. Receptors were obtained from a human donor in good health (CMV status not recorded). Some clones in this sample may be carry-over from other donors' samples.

CDR3 region: CASSLGGSHQETQYF. The CDR3 DNA reads TGTGCCAGCAGCCTCGGTGGCAGTCACCAAGAGACCCAGTACTTC. The V call is TRBV11-2, the J call TRBJ2-5; D is uncertain. This CDR3 comprises 15 residues. Trimming shortened V by 5 bases and J by 0 bases, and 13 bases separated the two germline ends. CDR1 and CDR2 (germline): SGHAT, FQNNGV.

This CDR3 is CSAREINSGGLNTEAFF. CDR3 DNA sequence: TGCAGTGCTAGAGAGATAAACTCGGGGGGTCTGAACACTGAAGCTTTCTTT. This chain connects TRBV20-1 to TRBJ1-1, with D possibly matching TRBD1 (5 bases). Germline loops: CDR1 DFQATT, CDR2 SNEGSKA (reference sequence). The germline V and J ends were trimmed by 0 bases and 0 bases, with 17 bases remaining between them. The CDR3 is 17 residues long.

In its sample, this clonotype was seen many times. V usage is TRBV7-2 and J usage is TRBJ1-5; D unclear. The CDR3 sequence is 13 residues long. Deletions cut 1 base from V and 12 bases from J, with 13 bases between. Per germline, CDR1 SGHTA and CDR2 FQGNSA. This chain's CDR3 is CASSLGGGGLQHF. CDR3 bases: TGTGCCAGCAGCTTAGGGGGTGGAGGGCTCCAGCATTTT.

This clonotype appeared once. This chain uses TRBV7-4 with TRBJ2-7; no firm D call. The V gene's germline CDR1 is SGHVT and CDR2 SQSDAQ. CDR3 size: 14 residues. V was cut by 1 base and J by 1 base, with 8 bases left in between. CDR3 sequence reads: CASSLGSNSYEQYF. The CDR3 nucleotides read TGTGCCAGCAGCTTAGGGTCGAATTCCTACGAGCAGTACTTC.

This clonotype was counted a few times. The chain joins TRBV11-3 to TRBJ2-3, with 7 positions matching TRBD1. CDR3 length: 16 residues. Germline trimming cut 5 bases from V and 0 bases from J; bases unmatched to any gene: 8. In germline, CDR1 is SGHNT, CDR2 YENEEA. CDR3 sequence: CASSLGTAYSTDTQYF. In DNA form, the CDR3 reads TGTGCCAGCAGCCTTGGGACAGCCTATAGCACAGATACGCAGTATTTT.

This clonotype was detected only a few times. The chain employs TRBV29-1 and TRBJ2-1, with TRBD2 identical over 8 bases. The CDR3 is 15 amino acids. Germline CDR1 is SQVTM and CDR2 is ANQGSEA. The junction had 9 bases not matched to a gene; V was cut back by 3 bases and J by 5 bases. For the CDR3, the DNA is TGCAGCGTTGATAAGCGGGGGAGGGAGGACAATGAGCAGTTCTTC. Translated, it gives CSVDKRGREDNEQFF.

CDR3 nucleotides: TGCGCCAGCAGCGCGGGGGTAGTCTCCTACGAGCAGTACTTC. It specifies CASSAGVVSYEQYF. J is TRBJ2-7 and V is TRBV5-1, with TRBD2 matching 7 bases. This CDR3 spans 14 amino acids. V gave up 4 bases and J gave up 0 bases; unmatched junction bases: 4. Germline V gene sequence: CDR1 SGHRS, CDR2 YFSETQ. Looking up the rest from reference TRBV5-1 and TRBJ2-7 gives the full variable domain: KAGVTQTPRYLIKTRGQQVTLSCSPISGHRSVSWYQQTPGQGLQFLFEYFSETQRNKGNFPGRFSGRQFSNSRSEMNVSTLELGDSALYLCASSAGVVSYEQYFGPGTRLTVT.

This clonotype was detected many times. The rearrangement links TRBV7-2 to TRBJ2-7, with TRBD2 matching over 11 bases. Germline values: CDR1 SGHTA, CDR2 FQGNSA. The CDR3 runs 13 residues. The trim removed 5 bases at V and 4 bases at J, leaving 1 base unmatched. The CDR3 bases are TGTGCCAGCAGCCGGACTAGCGGGTACGAGCAGTACTTC. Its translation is CASSRTSGYEQYF.

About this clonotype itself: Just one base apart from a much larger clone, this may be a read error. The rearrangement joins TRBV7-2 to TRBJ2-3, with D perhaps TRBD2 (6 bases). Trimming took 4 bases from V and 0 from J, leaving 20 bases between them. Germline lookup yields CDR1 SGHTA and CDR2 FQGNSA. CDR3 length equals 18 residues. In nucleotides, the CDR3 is TGTGCCAGCAGCTCAAGACAGTGGAGCGGGTTTAGCACAGATACGCAGTATTTT. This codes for CASSSRQWSGFSTDTQYF.

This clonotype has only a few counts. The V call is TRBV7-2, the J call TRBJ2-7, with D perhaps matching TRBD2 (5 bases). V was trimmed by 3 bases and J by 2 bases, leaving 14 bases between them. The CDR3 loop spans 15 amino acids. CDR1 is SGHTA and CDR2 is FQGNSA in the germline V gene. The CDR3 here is CASSFKASGTYEQYF. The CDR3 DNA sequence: TGTGCCAGCAGCTTCAAGGCGTCGGGGACCTACGAGCAGTACTTC. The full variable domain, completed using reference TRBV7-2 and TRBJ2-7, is GAGVSQSPSNKVTEKGKDVELRCDPISGHTALYWYRQSLGQGLEFLIYFQGNSAPDKSGLPSDRFSAERTGGSVSTLTIQRTQQEDSAVYLCASSFKASGTYEQYFGPGTRLTVT.

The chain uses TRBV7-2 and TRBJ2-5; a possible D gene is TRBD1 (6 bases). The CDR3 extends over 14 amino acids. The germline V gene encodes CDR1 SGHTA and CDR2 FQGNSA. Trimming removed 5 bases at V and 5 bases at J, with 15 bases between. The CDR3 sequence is CASSLQGTGETQYF. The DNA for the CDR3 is TGTGCCAGCAGCCTCCAAGGAACAGGGGAGACCCAGTACTTC.

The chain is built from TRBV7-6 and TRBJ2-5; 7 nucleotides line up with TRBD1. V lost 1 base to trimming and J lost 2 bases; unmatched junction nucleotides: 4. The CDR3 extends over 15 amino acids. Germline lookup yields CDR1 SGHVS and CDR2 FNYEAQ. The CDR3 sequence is CASSLGRGIQETQYF. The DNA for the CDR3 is TGTGCCAGCAGCTTAGGCAGGGGGATTCAAGAGACCCAGTACTTC.

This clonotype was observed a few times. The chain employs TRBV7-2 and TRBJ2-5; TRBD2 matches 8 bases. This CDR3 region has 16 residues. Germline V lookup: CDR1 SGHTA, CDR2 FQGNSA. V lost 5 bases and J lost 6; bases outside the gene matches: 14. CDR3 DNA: TGTGCCAGCAGCCCCGGCGGTGGCGGGGGGCAAAAGACCCAGTACTTC. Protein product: CASSPGGGGGQKTQYF.

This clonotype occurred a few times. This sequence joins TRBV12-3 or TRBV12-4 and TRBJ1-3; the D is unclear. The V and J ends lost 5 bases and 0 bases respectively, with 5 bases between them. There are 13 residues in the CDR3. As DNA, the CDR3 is TGTGCCAGCAGTATCAACTCTGGAAACACCATATATTTT. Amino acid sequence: CASSINSGNTIYF.

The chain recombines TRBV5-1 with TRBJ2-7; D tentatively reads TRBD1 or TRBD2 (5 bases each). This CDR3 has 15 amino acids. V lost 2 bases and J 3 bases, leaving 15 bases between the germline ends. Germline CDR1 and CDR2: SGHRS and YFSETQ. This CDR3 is CASSLQPGPHYEQYF. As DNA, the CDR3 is TGCGCCAGCAGCTTACAACCGGGGCCTCACTACGAGCAGTACTTC.

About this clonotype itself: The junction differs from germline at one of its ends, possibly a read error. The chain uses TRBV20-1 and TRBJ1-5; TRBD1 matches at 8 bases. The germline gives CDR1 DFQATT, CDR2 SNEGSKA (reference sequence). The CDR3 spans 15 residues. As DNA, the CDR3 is TGCAGTGCTTCCTCCAGGGGGCTCGGCAATCAGCCCCGGCATTTT. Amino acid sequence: CSASSRGLGNQPRHF.

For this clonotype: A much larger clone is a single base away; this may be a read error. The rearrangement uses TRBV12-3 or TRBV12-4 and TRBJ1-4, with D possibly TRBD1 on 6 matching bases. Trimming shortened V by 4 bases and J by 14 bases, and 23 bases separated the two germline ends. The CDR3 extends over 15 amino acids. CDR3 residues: CASSYRDHRPGNLFF. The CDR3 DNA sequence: TGTGCCAGCAGTTACAGGGACCACCGACCCGGAAATCTGTTTTTT.